These 5 T cell receptor beta chains were sequenced from one sample in a study of T cell changes during pregnancy in multiple sclerosis. The repertoire was sequenced with immunoSEQ multiplex PCR; TCRdb's copy has only in-frame clones and lacks some. Of more than 30,000 clones in the sample, 87% are singletons; the top ten hold about 9.9%. The sample consisted of CD8+ T cells from peripheral blood mononuclear cells, taken in the first trimester of pregnancy. These receptors were taken from a female donor with multiple sclerosis, enrolled in a pregnancy study.

This rearrangement joins TRBV19 to TRBJ2-3; 13 bases align to TRBD2. Per the germline V gene, CDR1 is LNHDA and CDR2 is SQIVND (reference sequence). The CDR3 extends over 16 amino acids. Trimming removed 5 bases from V and 4 bases from J; junction bases left unmatched: 6. The CDR3 nucleotides are TGTGCCAGTAGTGGACTAGCGGGAGAACTCGCAGATACGCAGTATTTT. This translates into CASSGLAGELADTQYF.

V gene TRBV14 combines with J gene TRBJ2-1, with 8 positions matching TRBD2. CDR3 length: 15 residues. Germline assignment: CDR1 SGHDN and CDR2 FVKESK. With 1 base clipped from V and 8 bases from J, the junction kept 7 bases outside the gene matches. The CDR3 nucleotides read TGTGCCAGCAGCCAAGTCCGAAGCGGGAGAGATGAGCAGTTCTTC. This codes for CASSQVRSGRDEQFF.

The chain combines TRBV4-1 with TRBJ2-7; a possible D gene is TRBD2 (6 bases). V was pared by 4 bases and J by 2 bases, with 12 bases between. The CDR3 is 14 residues long. The germline V gene encodes CDR1 MGHRA and CDR2 YSYEKL. In DNA, the CDR3 is TGCGCCAGCAGCCCTGGTGGGGGGACCTACGAGCAGTACTTC. Residues: CASSPGGGTYEQYF.

The rearrangement uses TRBV11-2 and TRBJ2-7; D is unresolved. Germline loops: CDR1 SGHAT, CDR2 FQNNGV. The CDR3 loop spans 14 amino acids. Deletions cut 5 bases from V and 1 base from J, with 12 bases between. CDR3 in DNA: TGTGCCAGCAGCCCAAGACATGTTTCCTACGAGCAGTACTTC. This gives the protein CASSPRHVSYEQYF.

The V and J genes are TRBV19 and TRBJ2-1; D is uncertain. In germline, CDR1 is LNHDA, CDR2 SQIVND (reference sequence). Trimming pared 1 base from V and 5 bases from J, leaving 3 bases between. The CDR3 length is 12 residues. CDR3: CASSIADNEQFF. CDR3 bases: TGTGCCAGTAGTATAGCGGACAATGAGCAGTTCTTC.